This TCR beta chain was recovered during a study of long-term antiretroviral therapy in people with HIV. Findings of the study overall: ART adherence, viral resistance and therapy changes were undocumented. Clones that had undergone expansion before ART dominated the repertoire at all time points.

Between the trimmed V and J ends, which lost 2 bases and 4 bases, there was a span of 11 bases. Germline V CDR1 and CDR2: ENHRY, SYGVKD. The CDR3 has 14 amino acids. Worth noting for this clone: What it recognizes is unknown.

Samples held about 0.9-10 million cryopreserved PBMC before DNA extraction. The libraries were made with immunoSEQ v3.0 at survey level. Roughly 35,000-55,000 T-cell genomes per sample were the sequencing target. Clones were sequenced by immunoSEQ multiplex PCR, and TCRdb holds only the in-frame ones, with some missing. The sample records about 24,000 clones, roughly 77% being singletons. The genes are TRBV10-3 and TRBJ2-5; a weak D match, TRBD1 (6 bases). This clonotype was sampled from a man under 40 with HIV. This specimen was unsorted PBMCs, taken 4.4 years after starting antiretroviral therapy. The DNA for the CDR3 is TGTGCCATCAGTGAGACCGGACAGATAGAGACCCAGTACTTC. This gives the protein CAISETGQIETQYF.